This T cell receptor (beta chain) was sequenced in a study of radiotherapy plus CTLA-4 blockade in lung cancer. Germline CDR1 is SGHDT and CDR2 is YYEEEE. The CDR3 loop spans 14 amino acids. Trimming removed 6 bases at V and 1 base at J, with 11 bases between. Profiling relied on immunoSEQ multiplex PCR, and the TCRdb table lists in-frame clones only, not all of them. This sample yields fewer than 100,000 clones, of which around 80% are seen a single time; around 0.72% belongs to the top ten. The chain uses TRBV5-6 and TRBJ1-5; D ambiguous. The receptor was isolated from a human donor with non-small cell lung cancer who had stable disease on radiotherapy plus ipilimumab. The sequences come from peripheral blood, collected from a patient treated with radiotherapy plus ipilimumab. The CDR3 region has the DNA TGTGCCAGCATCCGTCGGGGAAGCAATCAGCCCCAGCATTTT. Its translation is CASIRRGSNQPQHF.